Listed below are T cell receptor beta chains from one sample, sequenced in a study of response to subunit inactivated influenza vaccine. TCRdb used MiXCR to reprocess the RT-PCR reads, holding one entry per CDR3 protein. The sample shows around 470,000 distinct CDR3 sequences, roughly 7.9% of them seen only once. This specimen consisted of PBMCs from blood, obtained less than 25 months after vaccination. The receptor source for this set is a man aged 50-75 years who received an inactivated influenza vaccine. The CDR3 runs from the conserved cysteine through the conserved F or W. The D gene is left open where the match is weak. Part of the rows lack a size; the others show once, few, many or a class for expanded clones.

14 | TRBJ2-5 | TRBD2 | . | TRBV2 | TGTGCCAGCAGTGATGGGAGGACTAGAGAGACCCAGTACTTC | CASSDGRTRETQYF
15 | TRBJ2-3 | TRBD2 | few | TRBV4-3 | TGCGCCAGCAGCCAAGAGGGGACTAGCGGGACCACGCAGTATTTT | CASSQEGTSGTTQYF
13 | TRBJ2-5 | . | many | TRBV11-2 | TGTGCCAGCAGCTTAGAGGACAAGCAGACCCAGTACTTC | CASSLEDKQTQYF
16 | TRBJ1-1 | TRBD1 | few | TRBV29-1 | TGCAGCGCCCTGGCACGGGGAGGGGGCGCAAAAACTGAAGCTTTCTTT | CSALARGGGAKTEAFF
14 | TRBJ2-7 | TRBD2 | few | TRBV6-2/TRBV6-3 | TGTGCCAGCAGCCAAAGCGGGAGGCTCTACGAGCAGTACTTC | CASSQSGRLYEQYF
15 | TRBJ2-1 | TRBD1 | few | TRBV6-5 | TGTGCCAGCAGTTACACAGGGGGCTTGGTCAATGAGCAGTTCTTC | CASSYTGGLVNEQFF
19 | TRBJ2-2 | TRBD2 | few | TRBV4-1 | TGCGCCAGCAGCCAAGAAGTCGGCGGGAGTTACGCGAACACCGGGGAGCTGTTTTTT | CASSQEVGGSYANTGELFF
13 | TRBJ1-1 | TRBD1 | few | TRBV6-1 | TGTGCCAGCAGTCATCAGGGGGGGCTTGAAGCTTTCTTT | CASSHQGGLEAFF
15 | TRBJ2-1 | TRBD1 | . | TRBV5-1 | TGCGCCAGCAGCTCGTACAGGGGGGCGGACAATGAGCAGTTCTTC | CASSSYRGADNEQFF
16 | TRBJ2-1 | TRBD2 | . | TRBV9 | TGTGCCAGCAGCGTAGGGAGCGGGAGGCTCTACAATGAGCAGTTCTTC | CASSVGSGRLYNEQFF
14 | TRBJ2-3 | TRBD2 | many | TRBV10-1 | TGCGCCAGCAGTGACAGCGGGGGGGGAGATACGCAGTATTTT | CASSDSGGGDTQYF
14 | TRBJ1-1 | . | many | TRBV21-1 | TGTGCCAGCAGCAAGCGGGAAGCGAGCACTGAAGCTTTCTTT | CASSKREASTEAFF
14 | TRBJ2-3 | TRBD2 | many | TRBV3-1 | TGTGCCAGCAGCCGGACTAGCCGCACAGATACGCAGTATTTT | CASSRTSRTDTQYF
14 | TRBJ2-7 | . | . | TRBV4-3 | TGCGCCAGCAGCCAAGCCCGGGGGGCCAACGAGCAGTACTTC | CASSQARGANEQYF
14 | TRBJ2-1 | . | few | TRBV4-3 | TGCGCCAGCAGCCAAGAGATCCTAGCCGATGAGCAGTTCTTC | CASSQEILADEQFF
15 | TRBJ2-2 | TRBD2 | . | TRBV12-3/TRBV12-4 | TGTGCCAGCAGTGGTCCTAGCGGCAGAACCGGGGAGCTGTTTTTT | CASSGPSGRTGELFF
12 | TRBJ2-7 | . | many | TRBV7-8 | TGTGCCAGCAGTCAGAGTAGGTACGAGCAGTACTTC | CASSQSRYEQYF
15 | TRBJ1-6 | . | few | TRBV4-3 | TGCGCCAGCAGCCACGACAGGCAGAGGGATTCACCCCTCCACTTT | CASSHDRQRDSPLHF
12 | TRBJ2-7 | TRBD1 | many | TRBV13 | TGTGCCAGCAGCAAGACAGGGAACGAGCAGTACTTC | CASSKTGNEQYF
17 | TRBJ2-5 | TRBD1 | . | TRBV20-1 | TGCAGTGCTTCCCCCCGGGACAGGGGGCTGTGGGGAGAGACCCAGTACTTC | CSASPRDRGLWGETQYF
16 | TRBJ2-7 | TRBD2 | few | TRBV18 | TGTGCCAGCTCACCTCCCGGGACGCGGGGGACCTACGAGCAGTACTTC | CASSPPGTRGTYEQYF
12 | TRBJ1-5 | . | . | TRBV28 | TGTGCCGTCAGGACAGCTCATCAGCCCCAGCATTTT | CAVRTAHQPQHF
19 | TRBJ2-3 | . | . | TRBV6-1 | TGTGCCAGCAGTGAAGCGCGCGACACGCGGAGGGGGGCCCCAGATACGCAGTATTTT | CASSEARDTRRGAPDTQYF
14 | TRBJ2-3 | TRBD2 | many | TRBV29-1 | TGCAGCGTCCGGACTAGCGCTAGCACAGATACGCAGTATTTT | CSVRTSASTDTQYF
15 | TRBJ2-1 | TRBD1 | few | TRBV29-1 | TGCAGCGTCAAAACCGGGACAGGGAGCTTGGATGAGCAGTTCTTC | CSVKTGTGSLDEQFF
16 | TRBJ1-4 | . | . | TRBV6-5 | TGTGCCAGCAGTTACGACTACGGGGCGACTAATGAAAAACTGTTTTTT | CASSYDYGATNEKLFF
19 | TRBJ2-3 | TRBD2 | once | TRBV11-2 | TGTGCCAGCAGCTTAGATTTAGGGGCTAGCGGGAGAGGGACAGATACGCAGTATTTT | CASSLDLGASGRGTDTQYF
15 | TRBJ2-7 | TRBD2 | . | TRBV3-1 | TGTGCCAGCAGCCGTTTAGGACTAGCGGTTTACGAGCAGTACTTC | CASSRLGLAVYEQYF
11 | TRBJ1-2 | . | . | TRBV7-9 | TGTGCCAGCAGCACTGGGCCAGTTGGGACCTTC | CASSTGPVGTF
11 | TRBJ2-3 | . | many | TRBV7-2 | TGTGCCAGCAGTACCCCATATACGCAGTATTTT | CASSTPYTQYF
16 | TRBJ2-1 | TRBD2 | few | TRBV6-1 | TGTGCCAGCAGCGAACTAGCGGGAATGAGGGGTAATGAGCAGTTCTTC | CASSELAGMRGNEQFF
13 | TRBJ2-7 | . | . | TRBV9 | TGTGCCAGCAGCGTACGGGTTGGGTACGAGCAGTACTTC | CASSVRVGYEQYF
14 | TRBJ2-7 | . | . | TRBV29-1 | TGCAGCGTGGCGGTTGGCCAGGCGGAATCCGAGCAGTACTTC | CSVAVGQAESEQYF
16 | TRBJ2-2 | . | . | TRBV24-1 | TGTGCCACCAGTGATACCGGGACAACGAACACCGGGGAGCTGTTTTTT | CATSDTGTTNTGELFF
16 | TRBJ2-5 | TRBD2 | few | TRBV6-5 | TGTGCCAGCAGTTACTCGGGAGCGGGAGTCGACGAGACCCAGTACTTC | CASSYSGAGVDETQYF
15 | TRBJ2-1 | . | many | TRBV7-9 | TGTGCCAGTCAGCTGGGGGACTCCCCCTACAATGAGCAGTTCTTC | CASQLGDSPYNEQFF
17 | TRBJ2-7 | . | . | TRBV12-3/TRBV12-4 | TGTGCCAGCAGTCCTCTTCTGGGGATGGGGGGGCGCCACGAGCAGTACTTC | CASSPLLGMGGRHEQYF
14 | TRBJ2-5 | . | few | TRBV2 | TGTGCCAGCAGTGTGCGACATCAGGGGGAGACCCAGTACTTC | CASSVRHQGETQYF
15 | TRBJ1-1 | TRBD1 | . | TRBV10-1 | TGCGCCAGCAGGTTGCAGGGGGACCTGAACACTGAAGCTTTCTTT | CASRLQGDLNTEAFF
16 | TRBJ2-3 | . | many | TRBV5-1 | TGCGCCAGCAGCTACCGTTTAAGGGGGACCACAGATACGCAGTATTTT | CASSYRLRGTTDTQYF
13 | TRBJ2-1 | . | many | TRBV7-3 | TGTGCCAGCAGCTTAACAAGTAAGAATGAGCAGTTCTTC | CASSLTSKNEQFF
13 | TRBJ1-1 | . | few | TRBV20-1 | TGCAGTGGACTTTACGGGGTTAACACTGAAGCTTTCTTT | CSGLYGVNTEAFF
16 | TRBJ2-3 | . | many | TRBV24-1 | TGTGCCACCAGGCACAGGATAGTTTACCCCACAGATACGCAGTATTTT | CATRHRIVYPTDTQYF
14 | TRBJ2-3 | TRBD2 | . | TRBV20-1 | TGCAGTTCTTTAGCGGGAGGGACCACAGATACGCAGTATTTT | CSSLAGGTTDTQYF
15 | TRBJ2-3 | . | . | TRBV6-1 | TGTGCCAGCACCCCGGGCAGGCGTTACACAGATACGCAGTATTTT | CASTPGRRYTDTQYF
16 | TRBJ2-5 | TRBD2 | . | TRBV28 | TGTGCCAGCAGCGACCCTAGCGGGAGCTGGCAAGAGACCCAGTACTTC | CASSDPSGSWQETQYF
17 | TRBJ2-3 | TRBD2 | . | TRBV11-3 | TGTGCCAGCAGCTCATCTATAGCGGGGGCCCGCACAGATACGCAGTATTTT | CASSSSIAGARTDTQYF
14 | TRBJ2-5 | . | . | TRBV7-2 | TGTGCCAGCAGCTTATCTTCGATCCAAGAGACCCAGTACTTC | CASSLSSIQETQYF
15 | TRBJ2-2 | . | few | TRBV29-1 | TGCAGCGTTGAAAAAAGGGTGTCGGGCACCGGGGAGCTGTTTTTT | CSVEKRVSGTGELFF
11 | TRBJ2-7 | . | many | TRBV12-3/TRBV12-4 | TGTGCCAGCAGCGCTTACTACGAGCAGTACTTC | CASSAYYEQYF
16 | TRBJ2-5 | . | few | TRBV15 | TGTGCCACCAGCATCGGGACGGCAAGCCTGGAAGAGACCCAGTACTTC | CATSIGTASLEETQYF
12 | TRBJ2-1 | . | many | TRBV7-9 | TGTGCCAGCAGCTCCGTCTACAATGAGCAGTTCTTC | CASSSVYNEQFF
16 | TRBJ2-5 | . | many | TRBV28 | TGTGCCAGCAGCCCGGCAGGGGCTGCCTCTCAAGAGACCCAGTACTTC | CASSPAGAASQETQYF